This T cell receptor beta chain was sequenced in a study of blood T cell repertoires in COVID-19. Across the study: Specimens from acute and convalescent COVID-19 originated in the United States, Italy and Spain.

TCRdb's copy holds only in-frame clones and misses some; the assay was immunoSEQ multiplex PCR. The table has 180,000 or so clones, roughly 84% seen once; the top ten hold roughly 15%. While infection was still active, Seattle patients were enrolled and then followed longitudinally. Sequencing was performed on peripheral blood. This TCR was sampled from a woman aged 70-85 years with COVID-19, enrolled during active disease.

The CDR3 DNA reads as TGTGCCAGCAAGGAACGGGTAGCCTACAATGAGCAGTTCTTC. This encodes CASKERVAYNEQFF. The chain has TRBV2 and TRBJ2-1; no firm D call. There are 14 residues in the CDR3. CDR1 and CDR2 (germline): SNHLY, FYNNEI. Trimming removed 7 bases from V and 2 bases from J, with 12 bases in between.